This T cell receptor (beta chain) was obtained from a study of control samples from healthy donors and cancer patients. Trimming at V came to 4 bases and at J to 1 base, leaving 6 bases not matched to a gene. CDR3 size: 16 residues. Germline CDR1 KGHSH, CDR2 LQKENI. The method was immunoSEQ multiplex PCR; TCRdb's version includes in-frame clones alone and lacks a portion of them. The sample holds about 96,000 clones; roughly 93% are singletons and the top ten take approximately 7.9%. The sequenced sample consisted of blood. The chain carries TRBV18 and TRBJ1-5; TRBD1 matches at 8 bases. The clonotype was recovered from a young man in good health. DNA of the CDR3: TGTGCCAGCTCACGGACAGGGTTAGAAAGCAATCAGCCCCAGCATTTT. Protein: CASSRTGLESNQPQHF.